This T cell receptor beta chain was observed in a study of cytomegalovirus exposure and HLA in healthy donors. Study background: The roughly 100 million unique TCR beta sequences, from roughly 170 million T cells, were found by an earlier analysis.

A multiplex PCR was run with 60 Vbeta primers and 13 Jbeta primers. Assay used: immunoSEQ multiplex PCR; TCRdb lists only in-frame clones, some missing. Among about 160,000 clones, 75% to 85% were seen once, and the ten largest hold about 13%. The source material was PBMCs. The origin of this receptor is a woman aged 45-65 years in good health and CMV-seronegative.

DNA for the CDR3: TGTGCCAGCAGCTTGGGAGCAAAACAAGAGACCCAGTACTTC. Amino acids: CASSLGAKQETQYF. V gene TRBV5-4 combines with J gene TRBJ2-5; D remains ambiguous. Germline CDR1 reads SGHNT; CDR2 reads YYREEE (reference sequence). Between the trimmed V and J ends, which lost 0 bases and 2 bases, there was a span of 8 bases. The CDR3 is 14 amino acids. The entire variable domain, with the rest obtained from reference TRBV5-4 and TRBJ2-5, is as follows: ETGVTQSPTHLIKTRGQQVTLRCSSQSGHNTVSWYQQALGQGPQFIFQYYREEENGRGNFPPRFSGLQFPNYSSELNVNALELDDSALYLCASSLGAKQETQYFGPGTRLLVL.